These 22 T cell receptor beta chains share one sample of origin, sequenced in a study of blood T cell repertoires in COVID-19. The assay was immunoSEQ multiplex PCR, and TCRdb's table has in-frame clones only and misses some. The sample includes 200,000 to 250,000 clones, 82% of them seen just once. Sequencing was done on a sample of PBMCs or T cells enriched from blood (not recorded which). These receptor sequences come from a woman between 55 and 75 years old who had recovered from COVID-19.

As DNA, the CDR3 is TGTGCCAGCAGGGGACTCGGAAGGGTGAACACTGAAGCTTTCTTT. Its protein product is CASRGLGRVNTEAFF. The chain uses TRBV2 and TRBJ1-1; TRBD1 is a possible D gene (5 bases). V was trimmed by 6 bases and J by 0 bases, leaving 14 bases between them. Germline CDR1 SNHLY, CDR2 FYNNEI. CDR3 length: 15 amino acids.

The chain employs TRBV5-1 and TRBJ1-6; a weak D match, TRBD1 (5 bases). This CDR3 region has 14 residues. The V end was cut by 7 bases, the J end by 9 bases, with 17 bases between. The germline CDR1 and CDR2 sequences are SGHRS and YFSETQ. CDR3 nucleotide sequence: TGCGCCAGCTCCCTTGCGGGGCGCGGTTCACCCCTCCACTTT. Protein: CASSLAGRGSPLHF.

The chain has TRBV25-1 and TRBJ2-3; 8 nucleotides match TRBD2. CDR1 and CDR2 from the germline V gene are MGHDK and SYGVNS. With 3 bases clipped from V and 1 base from J, the junction kept 6 bases outside the gene matches. This CDR3 spans 16 amino acids. The CDR3, as DNA: TGTGCCAGCAGTGACTGGCGGGAGGCCGGCACAGATACGCAGTATTTT. Its protein product is CASSDWREAGTDTQYF. Based on the CDR3 plus reference TRBV25-1 and TRBJ2-3, the full variable domain is EADIYQTPRYLVIGTGKKITLECSQTMGHDKMYWYQQDPGMELHLIHYSYGVNSTEKGDLSSESTVSRIRTEHFPLTLESARPSHTSQYLCASSDWREAGTDTQYFGPGTRLTVL.

The V and J genes are TRBV6-5 and TRBJ2-2; 9 positions match TRBD2. The CDR3 has 13 residues. Germline CDR1 reads MNHEY; CDR2 reads SVGAGI. The V segment lost 9 bases and the J segment 5 bases; nucleotides outside the gene matches: 4. CDR3 nucleotides: TGTGCCAGTTTAGCGGGGGCGACCGGGGAGCTGTTTTTT. Its translation is CASLAGATGELFF.

This clone was observed a handful of times. The chain links TRBV10-2 to TRBJ2-7; D is ambiguous. V dropped 6 bases and J dropped 10 bases, with 16 bases sitting between them. The germline V gene encodes CDR1 WSHSY and CDR2 SAAADI. This CDR3 spans 12 amino acids. This chain's CDR3 is CASSPNYYPQYF. Written as DNA, the CDR3 is TGCGCCAGCAGCCCCAACTATTACCCACAGTACTTC.

The rearrangement uses TRBV19 and TRBJ2-1; TRBD2 might be the D (5 bases). This CDR3 has 14 amino acids. Germline CDR1 reads LNHDA; CDR2 reads SQIVND (reference sequence). Trimming removed 8 bases at V and 4 bases at J, with 15 bases between. This CDR3 is CASAEPPGYNEQFF. The CDR3 DNA reads TGTGCCAGTGCCGAGCCGCCGGGGTACAATGAGCAGTTCTTC.

Points on this clone: The same CDR3 is also encoded by other DNA sequences in this sample. The chain recombines TRBV11-1 with TRBJ2-7; TRBD1 aligns across 8 bases. Germline lookup yields CDR1 SGHAT and CDR2 FQDESV (reference sequence). The CDR3 length is 13 residues. V trimming: 0 bases; J trimming: 9 bases; junction bases outside the gene matches: 4. CDR3 loop: CASSLADREWQYF. CDR3 nucleotides: TGTGCCAGCAGCTTAGCGGACAGGGAGTGGCAGTACTTC. The whole variable domain, remainder taken from reference TRBV11-1 and TRBJ2-7, is EAEVAQSPRYKITEKSQAVAFWCDPISGHATLYWYRQILGQGPELLVQFQDESVVDDSQLPKDRFSAERLKGVDSTLKIQPAELGDSAMYLCASSLADREWQYFGPGTRLTVT.

V usage is TRBV3-1 (or the pseudogene TRBV3-2) and J usage is TRBJ2-5; 9 bases fit TRBD1. The CDR3 is 15 residues long. Trimming took 3 bases from V and 1 from J; bases not matched to a gene: 3. Germline lookup yields CDR1 LGHDT and CDR2 YNNKEL (reference sequence). In DNA form, the CDR3 reads TGTGCCAGCAGCCAGGTGACAGGGGGCCAAGAGACCCAGTACTTC. The encoded protein is CASSQVTGGQETQYF.

Remarks on this clone: Other nucleotide sequences in the sample specify the same CDR3. CDR3: CASGLVQGGTGELFF. CDR3 in DNA: TGTGCTAGTGGTTTGGTACAGGGGGGTACCGGGGAGCTGTTTTTT. This chain connects TRBV12-5 to TRBJ2-2; TRBD1 matches at 8 bases. This CDR3 is built from 15 residues. V was clipped by 0 bases and J by 5 bases; unmatched bases: 2. Germline CDR1 LGHNT, CDR2 FRNRAP.

The V and J genes are TRBV13 and TRBJ2-7, with 7 bases that match TRBD1. Trimming cost V 5 bases and J 0 bases; bases outside gene matches: 4. Germline V gives CDR1 PRHDT, CDR2 FYEKMQ (reference sequence). The CDR3 spans 14 residues. The DNA of the CDR3 is TGTGCCAGCAGCCGCAGACAGGGCTCCTACGAGCAGTACTTC. Residues: CASSRRQGSYEQYF.

The chain has TRBV7-9 and TRBJ2-7; TRBD1 aligns across 8 bases. Germline V CDR1 and CDR2: SEHNR, FQNEAQ (reference sequence). The CDR3 covers 14 residues. Germline trimming cut 3 bases from V and 4 bases from J; bases unmatched to any gene: 5. CDR3 in amino acids: CASSFLTGAYEQYF. The CDR3 DNA follows: TGTGCCAGCAGCTTTCTGACAGGGGCTTACGAGCAGTACTTC.

The sample holds one count of this clone. The chain uses TRBV12-3 or TRBV12-4 and TRBJ2-1, with D maybe TRBD2 (6 bases). Trimming took off 3 bases at V and 10 bases at J, with 10 bases between the two ends. This CDR3 comprises 12 residues. As DNA, the CDR3 is TGTGCCAGCAGTTTGACGGGGAGGGAGCAGTTCTTC. This encodes CASSLTGREQFF.

V gene TRBV4-1 combines with J gene TRBJ2-3, with D perhaps matching TRBD1 (6 bases). This CDR3 is 15 amino acids long. V lost 1 base to trimming and J lost 3 bases, with 11 bases between them. Germline CDR1 and CDR2: MGHRA and YSYEKL. The CDR3 DNA sequence: TGCGCCAGCAGCCAAGCGACAGGAGTAACAGATACGCAGTATTTT. Its protein is CASSQATGVTDTQYF.

The chain recombines TRBV9 with TRBJ2-2; unclear D gene. Trimming took off 1 base at V and 7 bases at J, with 5 bases between the two ends. Looked up from germline, CDR1 is SGDLS and CDR2 is YYNGEE. The CDR3 is 12 residues long. CDR3 coding DNA: TGTGCCAGCAGCGTACTCGGCGGGGAGCTGTTTTTT. Translating it yields CASSVLGGELFF. Full variable domain (outside the CDR3, taken from reference TRBV9 and TRBJ2-2): DSGVTQTPKHLITATGQRVTLRCSPRSGDLSVYWYQQSLDQGLQFLIQYYNGEERAKGNILERFSAQQFPDLHSELNLSSLELGDSALYFCASSVLGGELFFGEGSRLTVL.

J is TRBJ1-3 and V is TRBV12-3 or TRBV12-4; no definite D call. The CDR3 extends over 13 amino acids. Deletions cut 8 bases from V and 2 bases from J, with 10 bases between. CDR3 loop: CASYETTGNTIYF. The CDR3 DNA reads as TGTGCCAGCTACGAGACAACTGGAAACACCATATATTTT.

The chain combines TRBV2 with TRBJ2-5; D is uncertain. Germline V gives CDR1 SNHLY, CDR2 FYNNEI. The V end was cut by 6 bases, the J end by 2 bases, with 7 bases between. The CDR3 runs to 12 residues. The DNA for the CDR3 is TGTGCCAGCAGCGTACTACAAGAGACCCAGTACTTC. This sequence encodes CASSVLQETQYF.

This clone was recorded only once. J is TRBJ1-1 and V is TRBV12-3 or TRBV12-4; TRBD1 might be the D (6 bases). This CDR3 comprises 13 residues. V was clipped by 7 bases and J by 8 bases, with 17 bases between them. The CDR3 region is CASTRGQPLEAFF. DNA of the CDR3: TGTGCCAGCACCCGCGGACAGCCCCTGGAAGCTTTCTTT.

This chain's CDR3 is CASSVDGSGNTQYF. The CDR3 coding sequence is TGTGCCAGCAGCGTAGACGGGAGCGGAAATACGCAGTATTTT. The chain recombines TRBV9 with TRBJ2-3; D is possibly TRBD2 (6 bases). The ends were cut back, 0 bases at V and 7 bases at J, with 12 bases in the middle. Germline V gene data show CDR1 as SGDLS and CDR2 as YYNGEE. The length of the CDR3 is 14 residues.

This chain links TRBV7-8 with TRBJ2-2; 9 bases fit TRBD1. The CDR3 has 18 amino acids. V trimming: 0 bases; J trimming: 6 bases; junction bases outside the gene matches: 11. Germline CDR1 is SGHVS and CDR2 is FQNEAQ. The CDR3 here is CASSLAAGTGFLAGELFF. DNA of the CDR3: TGTGCCAGCAGCTTAGCCGCCGGGACAGGGTTTCTGGCCGGGGAGCTGTTTTTT. Supplemented by reference TRBV7-8 and TRBJ2-2, the full variable domain reads GAGVSQSPRYKVAKRGQDVALRCDPISGHVSLFWYQQALGQGPEFLTYFQNEAQLDKSGLPSDRFFAERPEGSVSTLKIQRTQQEDSAVYLCASSLAAGTGFLAGELFFGEGSRLTVL.

The gene calls are TRBV7-9 and TRBJ1-2; D gene ambiguous. Germline CDR1 and CDR2: SEHNR and FQNEAQ (reference sequence). Trimming left V 1 base short and J 8 bases short, with 8 bases between. This CDR3 contains 12 residues. In nucleotides, the CDR3 is TGTGCCAGCAGCTTAGGATTAGAGGGCTACACCTTC. The encoded protein is CASSLGLEGYTF.

The chain employs TRBV5-6 and TRBJ1-2, with TRBD1 identical over 12 bases. Germline values: CDR1 SGHDT, CDR2 YYEEEE. This CDR3 is built from 17 residues. Germline trimming cut 0 bases from V and 6 bases from J; bases unmatched to any gene: 9. CDR3 coding DNA: TGTGCCAGCAGCTTGGATAGTCTGGGACAGGGGGCGGATGGCTACACCTTC. Its translation is CASSLDSLGQGADGYTF.

The chain carries TRBV7-6 and TRBJ2-5; the match to TRBD1 covers 7 bases. The CDR3 is 15 residues long. Germline V gene lookup returns CDR1 SGHVS and CDR2 FNYEAQ. The ends lost 5 bases at V and 6 bases at J; junction bases unmatched: 12. The CDR3 loop reads CASSPGTEWWQTQYF. The CDR3 DNA sequence: TGTGCCAGCAGCCCCGGGACAGAATGGTGGCAGACCCAGTACTTC. Full variable domain (missing parts from reference TRBV7-6 and TRBJ2-5): GAGVSQSPRYKVTKRGQDVALRCDPISGHVSLYWYRQALGQGPEFLTYFNYEAQQDKSGLPNDRFSAERPEGSISTLTIQRTEQRDSAMYRCASSPGTEWWQTQYFGPGTRLLVL.